This TCR beta chain was sequenced for a study of cytomegalovirus exposure and HLA in healthy donors. Overall study context: Unique TCRs numbering around 80 million, obtained from HLA-typed donors, made up an early data release.

Healthy bone marrow donors made up the donor group. Despite likely unrecorded immune exposures, the donors were nominally healthy at the time of sampling. For this clone: Its antigen remains unidentified.

PCR employed 60 Vbeta and 13 Jbeta primers. Produced via immunoSEQ multiplex PCR; TCRdb's table is partial and in-frame only. The sample includes roughly 220,000 clones, roughly 70% of them seen just once. Study-wide results and caveats: Some highly shared sequence variants likely arose as a pipeline artifact.

V was pared by 4 bases and J by 0 bases, with 8 bases between. The CDR3 length is 15 residues. CDR1 and CDR2 (germline): SGHDT, YYEEEE. This TCR derives from a man aged 40-49 years in good health and CMV-seropositive. V usage is TRBV5-6 and J usage is TRBJ1-6; D might be TRBD1 (6 bases). Sequenced sample: PBMCs. This chain's CDR3 is CASSLDSSYNSPLHF. As DNA, the CDR3 is TGTGCCAGCAGCCTGGACAGCTCCTATAATTCACCCCTCCACTTT.